This TCR beta chain was found in a study of blood T cells in healthy people across ages. The second PCR ran about 7 to 12 cycles with a sample-barcoded 5' primer and J-beta primers. Per sample, CDR3-containing paired-end reads numbered at least 2.5 million. One entry per CDR3 protein results from TCRdb running MiXCR on the 5' RACE reads. The sample has about 800,000 distinct CDR3 sequences; around 25% are singletons. This clonotype was detected only a few times. CDR3 size: 11 residues. V lost 7 bases and J 3 bases, leaving 9 bases between the germline ends. CDR1 is SQVTM, CDR2 ANQGSEA, per germline. These data were also filed under a second study, of T cells of mothers and their children.

The V call is TRBV29-1, the J call TRBJ2-5; the D gene is possibly TRBD2 (6 bases). Material: blood. The sequence was obtained from a boy younger than 18 in good health. This CDR3 is CSAREKETQYF. The CDR3 bases are TGCAGCGCCCGGGAGAAAGAGACCCAGTACTTC. The whole variable domain, remainder taken from reference TRBV29-1 and TRBJ2-5, is SAVISQKPSRDICQRGTSLTIQCQVDSQVTMMFWYRQQPGQSLTLIATANQGSEATYESGFVIDKFPISRPNLTFSTLTVSNMSPEDSSIYLCSAREKETQYFGPGTRLLVL.